This T cell receptor (beta chain) was documented in a study of blood T cell repertoires in COVID-19 (dated by TCRdb to 2020 to 2021). At the level of the whole study: The collaborator samples originated in the United States, Italy and Spain and spanned the acute and convalescent phases of COVID-19. The samples were drawn from two sources: the first 160 participants of the ongoing ImmuneRACE study, and approximately 1,300 subjects contributed by 6 global collaborators. Where HLA class I and class II types were available, the types were taken from metadata supplied by the sample provider, not from assay-based typing. A de-identified subject ID, COVID-19 status, age in years and sex were almost always included in the sample metadata. Deeply sampled blood TCRbeta repertoires from subjects exposed to, actively infected with, or recovered from COVID-19 were included in the dataset. The repertoires were released in a freely available public database meant as a resource for research on the immune response to SARS-CoV-2. The material from the prospective study consisted of cDNA or gDNA derived from T cells, B-cell-depleted T cells, or PBMCs. Summary of the overall study and its limitations: The amount of clinical and demographic metadata varied by source and participant and was provided uncurated.

The immunoSEQ Assay, a bias-controlled multiplex PCR, was used to amplify TCRbeta CDR3 regions from genomic DNA. Turning to the authors' computational methods: The number of nucleated cells in each sample was estimated by amplification of reference gene primers within the assay. To quantify the absolute abundance of each unique TCRbeta CDR3 rearrangement, sequence reads were collapsed and filtered. Productive Simpson clonality was computed per sample as the square root of Simpson's diversity index over productive rearrangements. This is the immuneACCESS table as TCRdb keeps it, with only in-frame sequences that have V and J called. A part of the clones is gone; compared with another copy, unresolved V genes explain less than half, and the rest is unexplained. V and J calls and clone size come straight from that table; D and trimming were deduced from the DNA. The sample contains over 150,000 clones, roughly 86% of them found a single time. Under 0.65% of the sample belongs to the ten largest clones.

Here V drops 4 bases and J drops 4 bases, and the junction holds 2 bases not matched to any gene. From the germline V gene, CDR1 is MNHEY and CDR2 is SVGAGI. The CDR3, cysteine through phenylalanine, is 14 amino acids long. The entry retains the CDR3 DNA only, 42 bases that are in frame from base 1. This clone has a handful of counts. Its specific antigen is unknown. One base away there is no much larger clone; base qualities are not given. In Seattle, one collaborating source enrolled patients while the infection was active and tracked those patients longitudinally over the course of disease. Whole blood was collected in K2EDTA tubes by collaborating institutions according to the institutions' own protocols. For TCRbeta analysis, collaborators shipped samples in one of three forms: frozen whole blood, isolated PBMCs, or DNA extracted from either of those sample types.

Sample: peripheral blood. The rearranged chain carries TRBV6-5 and TRBJ1-1, with TRBD1 matching 11 junction bases. The clonotype originates from a man in his 60s with COVID-19, enrolled during active disease. Read as DNA, the sequence is TGTGCCAGCAGTTCCGGGACAGGGGGCACTGAAGCTTTCTTT. Its coded protein is CASSSGTGGTEAFF.